This entry concerns a single TCR beta chain. Its matching antigen is unknown. CDR3 size: 17 residues. PCR used 60 Vbeta primers and 13 Jbeta primers. Sequencing used immunoSEQ multiplex PCR; TCRdb keeps in-frame clones, though not all of them. The sample shows 200,000 to 250,000 clones, roughly 68% of them seen only once. These data are taken from a study of cytomegalovirus exposure and HLA in healthy donors. Study as a whole: An earlier analysis found some 100 million unique TCR beta sequences from around 180 million T cells. Regarding the study as a whole: A classifier reportedly called cytomegalovirus status with high sensitivity and specificity. Most sequenced TCRs were rare (though some public TCRs occurred in many donors). As was reported, the HLA-A and HLA-B alleles of most subjects were accurately predicted from TCR beta sequences.

The chain is built from TRBV1 and TRBJ2-3; TRBD2 is taken as the D call from the table, unchecked against the DNA. TRBV1 is reported as a pseudogene. Input material: PBMCs. This TCR derives from a man aged 35 to 55 in good health and CMV-seropositive. The CDR3 DNA reads as TGCACCAGCAGCCAGCGTTCGCGGGGCACTAGCACAGATACGCAGTATTTT. Encoded protein: CTSSQRSRGTSTDTQYF.